The clone carrying this TCR beta chain was found many times. What it recognizes is unknown. Germline CDR1 SGHRS, CDR2 YFSETQ. Trimming at V came to 0 bases and at J to 4 bases, leaving 2 bases not matched to a gene. The CDR3 loop spans 15 amino acids. Construction of the TCRbeta library involved unique molecular identifiers. TCRdb re-called the PCR reads through MiXCR, storing one row per CDR3 protein. The sample consists of more than 500,000 distinct CDR3 sequences, 10% to 12% of them appearing once. The sample originates from a study of T-cell reconstitution after alpha-beta-depleted transplantation in children. Study-level findings and limits: Recipient T cells and thymic progenitors that survived gave rise to the high TCRbeta diversity observed at day 60 in some patients. Newly produced T cells mostly accounted for T-cell counts and diversity one year post-transplant.

The input for sequencing was PBMCs, mostly from graft donor cells, taken 180 days after TCRalphabeta/CD19-depleted stem cell transplant. The sequence was obtained from a female patient aged 2-9 years who had a stem cell transplant for aplastic anemia, so the T cells may come from the graft donor. The chain uses TRBV5-1 and TRBJ2-1, with 9 bases that match TRBD2. CDR3 region: CASSLDSGSYNEQFF. The CDR3 region has the DNA TGCGCCAGCAGCTTGGATAGCGGGAGTTACAATGAGCAGTTCTTC.